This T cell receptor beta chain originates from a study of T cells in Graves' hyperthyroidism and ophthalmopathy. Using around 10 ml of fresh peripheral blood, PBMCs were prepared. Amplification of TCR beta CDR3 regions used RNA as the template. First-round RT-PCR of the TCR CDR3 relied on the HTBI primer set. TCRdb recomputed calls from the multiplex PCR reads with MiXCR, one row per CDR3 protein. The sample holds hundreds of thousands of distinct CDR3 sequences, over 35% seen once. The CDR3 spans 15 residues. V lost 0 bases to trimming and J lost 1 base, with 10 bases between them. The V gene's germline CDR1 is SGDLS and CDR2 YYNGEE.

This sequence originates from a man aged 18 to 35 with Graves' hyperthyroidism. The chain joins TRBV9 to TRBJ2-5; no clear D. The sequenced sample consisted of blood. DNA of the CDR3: TGTGCCAGCAGCGTAGGTCGAACCTCCCAAGAGACCCAGTACTTC. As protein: CASSVGRTSQETQYF.